The entry below describes one T cell receptor beta chain. This record comes from a study of control samples from healthy donors and cancer patients. Germline V gene sequence: CDR1 SNHLY, CDR2 FYNNEI. CDR3 length: 15 amino acids. V lost 6 bases and J 5 bases, leaving 19 bases between the germline ends. Assay: immunoSEQ multiplex PCR; the TCRdb copy retains only in-frame clones and omits some. Among about 130,000 clones listed, approximately 90% were seen once. This TCR came from a man aged 18 to 30 in good health. The V call is TRBV2, the J call TRBJ2-5, with a tentative D call TRBD2 (7 bases). The specimen sequenced was blood. The CDR3 region has the DNA TGTGCCAGCAGAGACTCCGCCGGGGGGCGGGAGACCCAGTACTTC. Protein: CASRDSAGGRETQYF.